The 19 T cell receptor beta chains given below trace back to one sample, sequenced in a study of cytomegalovirus exposure and HLA in healthy donors. 60 Vbeta and 13 Jbeta primers were used in PCR. Data came from immunoSEQ multiplex PCR; TCRdb stores just in-frame clones and leaves some out. The table has 310,000 or so clones, 80% to 90% seen once. The sequenced sample consisted of PBMCs. These receptors were taken from a woman aged 18-29 years in good health and CMV-seronegative.

The chain couples TRBV9 to TRBJ2-5; the match to TRBD1 covers 10 bases. Trimming cost V 7 bases and J 4 bases; bases outside gene matches: 10. The CDR3 has 15 residues. The V gene's germline CDR1 is SGDLS and CDR2 YYNGEE. The CDR3, as DNA: TGTGCCAGCGCCGCGGGACAGGGGAACCCAGAGACCCAGTACTTC. Its translation is CASAAGQGNPETQYF.

As concerns this clone: The same CDR3 also results from other DNA sequences found in this sample. CDR3 DNA: TGTGCCAGCAGTTACTCTGAGGAGCGGGGGGACGAGCAGTACTTC. This sequence encodes CASSYSEERGDEQYF. J is TRBJ2-7 and V is TRBV6-6, with 9 bases fitting TRBD2. V shed 0 bases, J shed 5 bases, and the junction held 5 bases outside the gene matches. Per germline, CDR1 MNHNY and CDR2 SVGAGI (reference sequence). There are 15 residues in the CDR3.

The chain has TRBV6-6 and TRBJ1-3; no clear D gene. The CDR3 is made up of 15 amino acids. Trimming removed 5 bases from V and 0 bases from J, with 11 bases in between. CDR1 and CDR2 (germline): MNHNY, SVGAGI (reference sequence). CDR3 DNA: TGTGCCAGCAGTGCCGGGTTATCCTCTGGAAACACCATATATTTT. Encoded protein: CASSAGLSSGNTIYF.

The J gene is TRBJ1-2, the V gene TRBV6-6, with a tentative D call TRBD1 (6 bases). There are 14 residues in the CDR3. Between the trimmed V and J ends, which lost 1 base and 8 bases, there was a span of 14 bases. The germline CDR1 and CDR2 sequences are MNHNY and SVGAGI (reference sequence). For the CDR3, the DNA is TGTGCCAGCAGTTACTTTCAGGGGAGAGGGGGCTACACCTTC. Translating gives CASSYFQGRGGYTF.

This clone has just one count. The chain uses TRBV6-5 and TRBJ2-7, with 10 nucleotides matching TRBD2. Germline trimming cut 8 bases from V and 7 bases from J; bases unmatched to any gene: 14. CDR3 size: 15 residues. CDR1 and CDR2 from the germline V gene are MNHEY and SVGAGI. The CDR3, as DNA: TGTGCCAGCTCTAGGACCGGGACTAGCGTACTTGAGCAGTACTTC. This sequence encodes CASSRTGTSVLEQYF.

V is TRBV27 and J is TRBJ2-3; the D gene is possibly TRBD2 (5 bases). The CDR3 loop spans 14 amino acids. V was pared by 3 bases and J by 2 bases, with 9 bases between. Germline CDR1 and CDR2: MNHEY and SMNVEV (reference sequence). This CDR3 is CASSFRGLTDTQYF. The DNA of the CDR3 is TGTGCCAGCAGTTTTAGAGGGCTCACAGATACGCAGTATTTT.

This rearrangement joins TRBV6-1 to TRBJ2-7; possible D gene TRBD1, 7 bases. Trimming pared 1 base from V and 4 bases from J, leaving 11 bases between. The CDR3 is 14 residues long. Germline loops: CDR1 MNHNS, CDR2 SASEGT. The CDR3 coding sequence is TGTGCCAGCAGTGAAGGTCAGGGGGGATACGAGCAGTACTTC. Its protein product is CASSEGQGGYEQYF.

The table lists this clone with a few counts. The V and J genes are TRBV19 and TRBJ1-6; possibly TRBD1 for D (6 bases). Germline loops: CDR1 LNHDA, CDR2 SQIVND (reference sequence). The CDR3 runs 14 residues. V lost 8 bases and J 10 bases, leaving 18 bases between the germline ends. This CDR3 is CASRQEYRVSPLHF. In DNA, the CDR3 is TGTGCCAGTCGGCAAGAATACAGGGTATCACCCCTCCACTTT.

The rearrangement links TRBV6-1 to TRBJ1-5; 7 bases agree with TRBD1. After removal of 11 bases from V and 9 bases from J, the junction contained 16 bases not matched to a gene. The CDR3 spans 14 residues. Germline CDR1 is MNHNS and CDR2 is SASEGT. CDR3 loop: CAVLHGTEDGPQHF. The CDR3 DNA reads as TGTGCCGTCCTTCACGGGACAGAGGACGGGCCCCAGCATTTT.

The V and J genes are TRBV5-6 and TRBJ1-1, with 8 bases lining up with TRBD1. CDR1 and CDR2 from the germline V gene are SGHDT and YYEEEE. After removal of 4 bases from V and 6 bases from J, the junction contained 11 bases not matched to a gene. The length of the CDR3 is 15 residues. The CDR3: CASSLEWTGSAEAFF. The CDR3, as DNA: TGTGCCAGCAGCCTTGAATGGACAGGGTCCGCTGAAGCTTTCTTT.

This clone was detected only a few times. This CDR3 is CASSGTGNEKLFF. DNA for the CDR3: TGTGCCAGCAGCGGGACAGGGAATGAAAAACTGTTTTTT. V gene TRBV9 combines with J gene TRBJ1-4; 8 bases map to TRBD1. Germline V gives CDR1 SGDLS, CDR2 YYNGEE. The trim removed 3 bases at V and 5 bases at J, leaving 0 bases unmatched. The CDR3 is made up of 13 amino acids. Full variable domain (missing parts from reference TRBV9 and TRBJ1-4): DSGVTQTPKHLITATGQRVTLRCSPRSGDLSVYWYQQSLDQGLQFLIQYYNGEERAKGNILERFSAQQFPDLHSELNLSSLELGDSALYFCASSGTGNEKLFFGSGTQLSVL.

The V gene is TRBV5-6, the J gene TRBJ2-7; the match to TRBD2 covers 8 bases. The V gene end was trimmed by 4 bases and the J gene end by 2 bases; junction bases not matched to a gene: 8. The CDR3 is 15 residues long. The V gene's germline CDR1 is SGHDT and CDR2 YYEEEE. The CDR3 loop reads CASSPVAGGAYEQYF. CDR3 DNA: TGTGCCAGCAGCCCGGTTGCGGGGGGCGCCTACGAGCAGTACTTC.

The genes are TRBV19 and TRBJ1-3; possibly TRBD1 for D (5 bases). The germline V and J ends were trimmed by 3 bases and 4 bases, with 7 bases remaining between them. The length of the CDR3 is 13 residues. Germline CDR1 LNHDA, CDR2 SQIVND (reference sequence). The CDR3 region has the DNA TGTGCCAGTAGTATGGGGCCCGGAAACACCATATATTTT. Encoded protein: CASSMGPGNTIYF.

The chain is built from TRBV7-8 and TRBJ2-1; 10 bases line up with TRBD2. This CDR3 has 16 residues. From germline, CDR1 is SGHVS and CDR2 FQNEAQ. V lost 5 bases, J lost 6 bases, and 10 bases stayed unmatched. The CDR3 sequence: CASSLEGLALTNEQFF. The CDR3 DNA is TGTGCCAGCAGCCTGGAGGGACTAGCGCTAACCAATGAGCAGTTCTTC.

With regard to this clone: The sample contains more than one DNA sequence encoding this CDR3. This chain links TRBV12-5 with TRBJ1-6, with 8 bases matching TRBD1. V lost 0 bases to trimming and J lost 5 bases; unmatched junction nucleotides: 12. In germline, CDR1 is LGHNT, CDR2 FRNRAP. This CDR3 spans 19 amino acids. In DNA form, the CDR3 reads TGTGCTAGTGGTTTGGTACTAGGGGCCAGGACAGGGAATAATTCACCCCTCCACTTT. Its protein is CASGLVLGARTGNNSPLHF.

The chain recombines TRBV9 with TRBJ2-7; no clear D gene. V shed 3 bases and J shed 3 bases, with 10 bases lying between them. The CDR3 contains 13 residues. CDR1 SGDLS and CDR2 YYNGEE come from the germline V gene. CDR3: CASSGSEDYEQYF. CDR3 DNA: TGTGCCAGCAGCGGATCAGAAGACTACGAGCAGTACTTC.

This chain links TRBV6-1 with TRBJ2-7, with D possibly matching TRBD1 (6 bases). In germline, CDR1 is MNHNS, CDR2 SASEGT. The CDR3 length is 15 residues. V was trimmed by 4 bases and J by 3 bases, leaving 16 bases between them. The CDR3 sequence is CASSATPDSYYEQYF. DNA for the CDR3: TGTGCCAGCAGTGCCACCCCGGACAGTTACTACGAGCAGTACTTC.

The chain couples TRBV25-1 to TRBJ2-5, with D tentatively TRBD2 (7 bases). The CDR3 loop spans 14 amino acids. The ends were cut back, 6 bases at V and 4 bases at J, with 15 bases in the middle. Germline CDR1 MGHDK, CDR2 SYGVNS. In DNA, the CDR3 is TGTGCCAGCAGCCAAGGGGGAGGGGCAGAGACCCAGTACTTC. This codes for CASSQGGGAETQYF.

The chain is built from TRBV10-3 and TRBJ1-1; 7 bases agree with TRBD1. Trimming took 11 bases from V and 5 from J; bases not matched to a gene: 11. Germline CDR1 is ENHRY and CDR2 is SYGVKD. The CDR3 covers 13 residues. The CDR3 reads CAGSQGGWTEAFF. The DNA for the CDR3 is TGTGCCGGATCCCAAGGGGGCTGGACTGAAGCTTTCTTT.